The 20 T cell receptor beta chains presented below share a single source sample, sequenced in a study of shared clonotypes between healthy human individuals. Only in-frame clones appear in the TCRdb table, and some are missing; sequencing was by immunoSEQ multiplex PCR. Among about 450,000 clones listed, roughly 78% were seen once. The specimen was PBMCs. These receptors came from a woman aged 40-49 years in good health. Some clones in this sample may be carry-over from other donors' samples.

The sample holds one count of this clone. The chain has TRBV14 and TRBJ2-4; 8 positions match TRBD2. In germline, CDR1 is SGHDN, CDR2 FVKESK. The CDR3 loop spans 15 amino acids. Unmatched junction bases numbered 6, after V lost 2 bases and J lost 6 bases. CDR3 in DNA: TGTGCCAGCAGCCAACCCCTAGCGGGTGGAAACATTCAGTACTTC. Protein: CASSQPLAGGNIQYF.

The CDR3 DNA reads TGTGCCAGCAGCCCACGGGCTAGCGGGACCTACGAGCAGTACTTC. Residues: CASSPRASGTYEQYF. The chain employs TRBV5-6 and TRBJ2-7; TRBD2 matches 9 bases. CDR1 and CDR2 from the germline V gene are SGHDT and YYEEEE. The V gene end was trimmed by 4 bases and the J gene end by 2 bases; junction bases not matched to a gene: 7. The CDR3 spans 15 residues.

This chain uses TRBV27 with TRBJ1-2; a possible D gene is TRBD1 (6 bases). CDR3 length: 13 residues. V was shortened by 3 bases and J by 4 bases, with 9 bases between the two germline ends. Germline assignment: CDR1 MNHEY and CDR2 SMNVEV (reference sequence). CDR3 bases: TGTGCCAGCAGTTTTGGCAGGGGCTATGGCTACACCTTC. This codes for CASSFGRGYGYTF.

V is TRBV14 and J is TRBJ2-5; D is unclear. Germline CDR1 is SGHDN and CDR2 is FVKESK. The CDR3 is made up of 12 amino acids. Trimming took off 3 bases at V and 7 bases at J, with 9 bases between the two ends. DNA for the CDR3: TGTGCCAGCAGCCAGGCCCCGGGGACCCAGTACTTC. Translating it yields CASSQAPGTQYF.

The chain uses TRBV5-8 and TRBJ1-3, with 7 positions matching TRBD1. The CDR3 covers 13 residues. Trimming removed 7 bases from V and 4 bases from J; junction bases left unmatched: 5. The V gene's germline CDR1 is SGHTS and CDR2 YDEGEE. The CDR3 here is CASEQGRGNTIYF. For the CDR3, the DNA is TGTGCCAGCGAACAGGGGAGAGGAAACACCATATATTTT.

The rearrangement links TRBV11-3 to TRBJ2-4, with D possibly matching TRBD1 (8 bases). Deletions cut 5 bases from V and 4 bases from J, with 27 bases between. CDR1 and CDR2 from the germline V gene are SGHNT and YENEEA. This CDR3 contains 19 residues. CDR3 coding DNA: TGTGCCAGCAGCCTAATTGGACAGGGAGGGAGGGGGGAGAAAAACATTCAGTACTTC. It is translated as CASSLIGQGGRGEKNIQYF.

This chain joins TRBV7-2 and TRBJ2-5; D not certain. Trimming removed 1 base from V and 10 bases from J, with 13 bases in between. The length of the CDR3 is 13 residues. Germline values: CDR1 SGHTA, CDR2 FQGNSA. The CDR3 sequence: CASSLESGLVQYF. The CDR3 nucleotides are TGTGCCAGCAGCTTAGAGTCCGGATTGGTCCAGTACTTC.

The rearrangement links TRBV29-1 to TRBJ2-5; D tentatively fits TRBD1 or TRBD2 (5 bases each). The DNA end lines up better with TRBJ2-7; the J call may be wrong. The CDR3 is 12 amino acids. Germline values: CDR1 SQVTM, CDR2 ANQGSEA. CDR3 amino acids: CSGRDGAYEQYF. CDR3 coding DNA: TGCAGCGGCCGGGACGGAGCCTACGAGCAGTACTTC.

This clone has a handful of counts. This chain joins TRBV14 and TRBJ1-2, with 8 bases that match TRBD1. The CDR3 spans 13 residues. Trimming took 2 bases from V and 4 from J; bases not matched to a gene: 0. Germline V gene lookup returns CDR1 SGHDN and CDR2 FVKESK. The CDR3, as DNA: TGTGCCAGCAGCCAAACAGGGGGCTATGGCTACACCTTC. It translates to CASSQTGGYGYTF.

The chain links TRBV19 to TRBJ2-4; D possibly uses TRBD1 or TRBD2 (6 bases each). This CDR3 has 16 amino acids. Germline V gives CDR1 LNHDA, CDR2 SQIVND (reference sequence). V was pared by 4 bases and J by 2 bases, with 15 bases between. CDR3 nucleotide sequence: TGTGCCAGTAGTAAGGGGGGCGAGGGGTCCAAAAACATTCAGTACTTC. Translation gives CASSKGGEGSKNIQYF.

This clone has only a few counts. V gene TRBV5-6 combines with J gene TRBJ2-1, with 7 nucleotides matching TRBD2. Germline CDR1 is SGHDT and CDR2 is YYEEEE. J lost 12 bases, V lost 3 bases, and 15 bases had no gene match. CDR3 size: 15 residues. CDR3 protein: CASSSLNGLEGGQFF. CDR3 DNA: TGTGCCAGCAGCTCATTAAACGGACTAGAAGGTGGGCAGTTCTTC.

This chain connects TRBV19 to TRBJ1-1, with D perhaps TRBD1 (5 bases). CDR3 size: 13 residues. The V end was cut by 4 bases, the J end by 2 bases, with 8 bases between. Looked up from germline, CDR1 is LNHDA and CDR2 is SQIVND (reference sequence). CDR3 protein: CASSKRGNTEAFF. CDR3 DNA: TGTGCCAGTAGTAAAAGGGGTAACACTGAAGCTTTCTTT.

This clone was seen only once. The chain combines TRBV15 with TRBJ2-2; D is possibly TRBD2 (6 bases). The CDR3 covers 15 residues. Deletions cut 0 bases from V and 5 bases from J, with 10 bases between. Germline lookup yields CDR1 LNHNV and CDR2 YYDKDF (reference sequence). CDR3 in DNA: TGTGCCACCAGCAGAGAGGGCCGGGGGACCGGGGAGCTGTTTTTT. This codes for CATSREGRGTGELFF.

Points on this clone: An end of the junction does not agree with germline; a read error may underlie this. The CDR3 spells CASSRDAVF. For the CDR3, the DNA is TGTGCCAGCAGCCGAGATGCCGTCTTC. The V and J genes are TRBV11-2 and TRBJ1-2; D is uncertain. The CDR3 contains 9 residues. From germline, CDR1 is SGHAT and CDR2 FQNNGV.

The chain employs TRBV11-3 and TRBJ2-1; no clear D. V lost 1 base to trimming and J lost 2 bases, with 6 bases between them. The CDR3 is made up of 14 amino acids. Looked up from germline, CDR1 is SGHNT and CDR2 is YENEEA. This CDR3 reads CASSLGQPYNEQFF. The CDR3 nucleotides read TGTGCCAGCAGCTTAGGCCAACCCTACAATGAGCAGTTCTTC.

The chain couples TRBV19 to TRBJ1-1; 10 positions match TRBD1. V dropped 2 bases and J dropped 6; count of bases not matched to a gene: 3. This CDR3 contains 14 residues. The germline V gene has CDR1 LNHDA and CDR2 SQIVND (reference sequence). CDR3 sequence (DNA): TGTGCCAGTAGTATAAGAGGGACAGGGGCTGAAGCTTTCTTT. This encodes CASSIRGTGAEAFF. The full variable domain, with the rest looked up from reference TRBV19 and TRBJ1-1, is DGGITQSPKYLFRKEGQNVTLSCEQNLNHDAMYWYRQDPGQGLRLIYYSQIVNDFQKGDIAEGYSVSREKKESFPLTVTSAQKNPTAFYLCASSIRGTGAEAFFGQGTRLTVV.

This clone came up a few times. The rearrangement links TRBV4-1 to TRBJ2-4; 13 bases are shared with TRBD2. Per germline, CDR1 MGHRA and CDR2 YSYEKL. J lost 0 bases, V lost 3 bases, and 8 bases had no gene match. This CDR3 comprises 19 residues. The CDR3 sequence: CASSQAGLAGVRAKNIQYF. DNA of the CDR3: TGCGCCAGCAGCCAGGCCGGACTAGCGGGAGTGCGAGCCAAAAACATTCAGTACTTC.

CDR3 region: CASSLQREGVDTQYF. CDR3 DNA: TGCGCCAGCAGCCTCCAGCGGGAAGGTGTAGATACGCAGTATTTT. This sequence joins TRBV4-1 and TRBJ2-3, with 7 positions matching TRBD2. The CDR3 extends over 15 amino acids. Germline V CDR1 and CDR2: MGHRA, YSYEKL. Trimming took 4 bases from V and 5 from J; bases not matched to a gene: 9.

This clone was seen repeatedly, ten times or more. This rearrangement joins TRBV15 to TRBJ2-3; possible D gene TRBD1, 5 bases. V was clipped by 0 bases and J by 0 bases, with 16 bases between them. The CDR3 is 18 amino acids. The germline V gene has CDR1 LNHNV and CDR2 YYDKDF (reference sequence). The CDR3 spells CATSRDQGPTTSTDTQYF. CDR3 nucleotide sequence: TGTGCCACCAGCAGAGATCAGGGCCCGACAACCAGCACAGATACGCAGTATTTT. Complete variable domain (other parts from reference TRBV15 and TRBJ2-3): DAMVIQNPRYQVTQFGKPVTLSCSQTLNHNVMYWYQQKSSQAPKLLFHYYDKDFNNEADTPDNFQSRRPNTSFCFLDIRSPGLGDTAMYLCATSRDQGPTTSTDTQYFGPGTRLTVL.

This chain joins TRBV10-3 and TRBJ1-1; D remains ambiguous. Trimming removed 6 bases from V and 7 bases from J, with 15 bases in between. CDR1 is ENHRY and CDR2 is SYGVKD in the germline V gene. CDR3 length equals 13 residues. In DNA form, the CDR3 reads TGTGCCATCAGGTTATCGTTGGCGGGTGAAGCTTTCTTT. It translates to CAIRLSLAGEAFF.